This T cell receptor (beta chain) was captured in a study of CD8 T cells in Susac syndrome. Study-wide context: Blood was drawn from Susac syndrome patients while they were therapy-naive, on corticosteroids, or on intravenous immunoglobulin alone.

The authors carried out high-throughput sequencing of TCR beta. They applied it to CD8+ and CD4+ T cells obtained from blood. Study-level findings and limits: As the study acknowledged, the number of individuals who were part of its TCR sequencing and HLA analysis was relatively small.

Germline loops: CDR1 SEHNR, CDR2 FQNEAQ (reference sequence). The CDR3 contains 16 residues. Trimming removed 1 base from V and 0 bases from J, with 12 bases in between. Remarks on this clonotype: Its cognate antigen is unknown.

Random hexamers served to reverse transcribe roughly 0.5 to 1 ug RNA. From the immunoSEQ multiplex PCR reads, TCRdb called clonotypes with MiXCR, one entry per CDR3 protein. The repertoire includes 100,000 to 110,000 distinct CDR3 sequences, nearly 97% of them detected once, and 0.3% sits in the top ten. What was sequenced was CD8+ T cells from PBMCs. This sequence joins TRBV7-9 and TRBJ1-1; weak D call: TRBD1 (6 bases). This clonotype was obtained from a human donor with Susac syndrome. CDR3 in amino acids: CASSLDGRGLNTEAFF. The DNA of the CDR3 is TGTGCCAGCAGCTTAGACGGCAGGGGCCTGAACACTGAAGCTTTCTTT.